Below are 10 T cell receptor beta chains sequenced from a single sample in a study of technical replicates of blood from a handful of donors. Assay: immunoSEQ multiplex PCR; the TCRdb copy retains only in-frame clones and omits some. The data show 91,000 or so clones, approximately 95% seen once. Specimen: T cells isolated from PBMCs. The origin of the receptors is a human donor in good health.

The chain is built from TRBV10-3 and TRBJ2-7, with TRBD1 as a possible D gene (6 bases). The CDR3 consists of 13 residues. V was trimmed by 1 base and J by 5 bases, leaving 9 bases between them. From germline, CDR1 is ENHRY and CDR2 SYGVKD. Here the CDR3 DNA reads TGTGCCATCAGTGAGTACAGGGCCAACGAGCAGTACTTC. This translates into CAISEYRANEQYF.

This clone was counted once. The V and J genes are TRBV13 and TRBJ2-7; D remains unclear. V gave up 1 base and J gave up 3 bases, with 7 bases separating them. The CDR3 has 13 amino acids. CDR1 is PRHDT and CDR2 is FYEKMQ in the germline V gene (reference sequence). This chain's CDR3 is CASSLASGYEQYF. The CDR3 DNA reads TGTGCCAGCAGCTTAGCGTCGGGCTACGAGCAGTACTTC.

The chain recombines TRBV6-1 with TRBJ1-1; D is ambiguous. Germline V gene data show CDR1 as MNHNS and CDR2 as SASEGT. The V end was cut by 3 bases, the J end by 0 bases, with 8 bases between. The CDR3 is 14 amino acids. The CDR3 DNA follows: TGTGCCAGCAGTGATGGGCTAATGAACACTGAAGCTTTCTTT. As protein: CASSDGLMNTEAFF.

The chain joins TRBV5-4 to TRBJ2-2; TRBD2 agrees at 9 bases. Looked up from germline, CDR1 is SGHNT and CDR2 is YYREEE (reference sequence). The J segment lost 4 bases and the V segment lost 7 bases, leaving 8 bases of the junction unmatched. The CDR3 extends over 15 amino acids. DNA of the CDR3: TGTGCCAGCGGAATCGCGGGGGGGGGCACCGGGGAGCTGTTTTTT. This encodes CASGIAGGGTGELFF.

V gene TRBV30 combines with J gene TRBJ1-1; no definite D call. Germline CDR1 is GTSNPN and CDR2 is SVGIG (reference sequence). The V end lost 2 bases, the J end lost 7 bases, and 8 bases lay between the germline ends. The CDR3 contains 11 residues. The CDR3 DNA sequence: TGTGCCTGGAGTTTGGCACGTGAAGCTTTCTTT. Protein sequence: CAWSLAREAFF.

The chain joins TRBV7-8 to TRBJ2-1; TRBD2 matches 13 bases. This CDR3 region has 19 residues. With 0 bases clipped from V and 0 bases from J, the junction kept 5 bases outside the gene matches. Germline CDR1 reads SGHVS; CDR2 reads FQNEAQ. In DNA, the CDR3 is TGTGCCAGCAGCTTAGCTAGACTAGCGGGGGGCAGCTCCTACAATGAGCAGTTCTTC. Its translation is CASSLARLAGGSSYNEQFF.

The V call is TRBV4-1, the J call TRBJ2-1; maybe TRBD2 (5 bases). CDR3 length equals 15 residues. With 4 bases removed from V and 8 bases from J, the gap between germline ends came to 18 bases. Germline CDR1 MGHRA, CDR2 YSYEKL. The DNA for the CDR3 is TGCGCCAGCAGCCTCCTGGGAGAGGTTGGGGATGAGCAGTTCTTC. Protein product: CASSLLGEVGDEQFF.

The chain is built from TRBV7-9 and TRBJ2-1, with D tentatively TRBD2 (6 bases). The ends were cut back, 5 bases at V and 2 bases at J, with 13 bases in the middle. CDR1 and CDR2 from the germline V gene are SEHNR and FQNEAQ (reference sequence). The CDR3 consists of 15 residues. This CDR3 reads CASSSAGRTYNEQFF. The CDR3 region has the DNA TGTGCCAGCAGCAGCGCGGGGAGGACCTACAATGAGCAGTTCTTC.

This clone appeared a few times. V is TRBV7-9 and J is TRBJ1-1; D is unclear. CDR1 is SEHNR, CDR2 FQNEAQ, per germline (reference sequence). V was trimmed by 1 base and J by 6 bases, leaving 15 bases between them. The CDR3 is 15 residues long. CDR3 loop: CASSLVPSVRAEAFF. The CDR3 DNA reads TGTGCCAGCAGCTTAGTCCCCTCCGTGAGGGCTGAAGCTTTCTTT.

J is TRBJ2-7 and V is TRBV11-3, with 7 bases fitting TRBD1. The CDR3 length is 13 residues. Germline trimming cut 5 bases from V and 4 bases from J; bases unmatched to any gene: 5. In germline, CDR1 is SGHNT, CDR2 YENEEA. In nucleotides, the CDR3 is TGTGCCAGCAGCGCCGGGACAGTTTACGAGCAGTACTTC. Translated: CASSAGTVYEQYF.